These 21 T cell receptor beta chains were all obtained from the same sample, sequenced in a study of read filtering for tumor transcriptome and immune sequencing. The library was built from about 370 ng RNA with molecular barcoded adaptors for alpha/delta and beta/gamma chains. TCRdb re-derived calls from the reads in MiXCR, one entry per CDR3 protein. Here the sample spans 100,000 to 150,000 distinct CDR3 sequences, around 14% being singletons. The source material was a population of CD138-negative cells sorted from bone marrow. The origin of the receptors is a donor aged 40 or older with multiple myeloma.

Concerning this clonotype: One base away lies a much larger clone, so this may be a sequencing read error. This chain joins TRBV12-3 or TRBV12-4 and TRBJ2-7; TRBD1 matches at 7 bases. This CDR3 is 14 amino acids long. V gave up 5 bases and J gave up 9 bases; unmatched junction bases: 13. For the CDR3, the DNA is TGTGCCAGCAGTGCCGCGGGCAGGGGGAGCGTGCAGTACTTC. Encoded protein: CASSAAGRGSVQYF.

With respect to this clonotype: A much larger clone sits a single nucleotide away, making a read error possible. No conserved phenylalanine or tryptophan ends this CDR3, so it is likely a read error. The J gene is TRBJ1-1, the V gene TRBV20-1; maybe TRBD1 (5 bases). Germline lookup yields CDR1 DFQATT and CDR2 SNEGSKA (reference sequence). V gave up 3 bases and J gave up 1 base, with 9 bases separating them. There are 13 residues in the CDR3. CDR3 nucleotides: TGCAGTGCTAGCCACGACAGGAACACTGAAGCTTTCCTT. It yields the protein CSASHDRNTEAFL.

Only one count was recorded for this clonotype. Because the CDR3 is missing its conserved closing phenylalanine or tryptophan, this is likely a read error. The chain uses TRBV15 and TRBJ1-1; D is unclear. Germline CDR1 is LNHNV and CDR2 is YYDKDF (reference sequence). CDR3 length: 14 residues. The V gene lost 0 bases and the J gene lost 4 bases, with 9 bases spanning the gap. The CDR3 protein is CATSRDPGSTEAFS. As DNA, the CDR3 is TGTGCCACCAGCAGAGATCCCGGGAGCACTGAAGCTTTCTCT.

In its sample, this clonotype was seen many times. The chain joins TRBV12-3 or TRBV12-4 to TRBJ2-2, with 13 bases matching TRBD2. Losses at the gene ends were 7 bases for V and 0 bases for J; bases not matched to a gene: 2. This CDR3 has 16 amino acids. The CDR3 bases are TGTGCCAGCACCGGACTAGCGGGAGCGAACACCGGGGAGCTGTTTTTT. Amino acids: CASTGLAGANTGELFF.

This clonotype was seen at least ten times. CDR3 protein: CASSQPRGFEQYF. CDR3 nucleotide sequence: TGTGCCAGCAGCCAACCTCGGGGGTTCGAGCAGTACTTC. This chain connects TRBV2 to TRBJ2-7; D perhaps matches TRBD2 (6 bases). The germline CDR1 and CDR2 sequences are SNHLY and FYNNEI. This CDR3 comprises 13 residues. V lost 6 bases and J lost 6, with 15 bases in between.

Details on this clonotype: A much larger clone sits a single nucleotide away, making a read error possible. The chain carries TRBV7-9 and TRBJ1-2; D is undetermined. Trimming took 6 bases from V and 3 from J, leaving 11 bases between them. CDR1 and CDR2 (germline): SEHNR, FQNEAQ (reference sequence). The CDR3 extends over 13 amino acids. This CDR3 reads CASRAEADYGYTF. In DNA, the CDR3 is TGTGCCAGCAGGGCCGAAGCTGACTATGGCTACACCTTC.

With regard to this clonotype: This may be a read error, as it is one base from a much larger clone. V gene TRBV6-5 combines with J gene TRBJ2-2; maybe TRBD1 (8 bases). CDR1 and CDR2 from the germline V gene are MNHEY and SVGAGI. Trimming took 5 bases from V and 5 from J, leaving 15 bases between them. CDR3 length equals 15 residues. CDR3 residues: CASSPYRGGTGELFF. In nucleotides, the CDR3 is TGTGCCAGCAGTCCCTACAGGGGGGGGACCGGGGAGCTGTTTTTT.

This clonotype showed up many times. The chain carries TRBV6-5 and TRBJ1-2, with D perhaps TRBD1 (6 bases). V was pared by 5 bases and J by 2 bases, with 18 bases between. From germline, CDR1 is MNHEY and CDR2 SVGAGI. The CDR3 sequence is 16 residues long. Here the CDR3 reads CASSKLPPGANYGYTF. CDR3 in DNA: TGTGCCAGCAGTAAACTCCCCCCAGGGGCAAACTATGGCTACACCTTC.

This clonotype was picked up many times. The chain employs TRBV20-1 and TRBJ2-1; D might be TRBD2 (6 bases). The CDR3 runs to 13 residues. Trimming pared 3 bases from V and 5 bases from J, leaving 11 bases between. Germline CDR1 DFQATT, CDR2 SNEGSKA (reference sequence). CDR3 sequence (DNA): TGCAGTGCTAGTGAGCGGGCGGACAATGAGCAGTTCTTC. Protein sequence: CSASERADNEQFF.

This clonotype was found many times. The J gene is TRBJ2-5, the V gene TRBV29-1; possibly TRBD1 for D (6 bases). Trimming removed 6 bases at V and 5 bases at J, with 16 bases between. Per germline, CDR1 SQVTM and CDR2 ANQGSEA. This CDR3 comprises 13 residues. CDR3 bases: TGCAGCGTCGGGACACTTGACGGTGAGACCCAGTACTTC. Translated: CSVGTLDGETQYF.

The CDR3 bases are TGTGCCATCAGGGGGGGGACAGCGAACACTGAAGCTTTCTTT. It translates to CAIRGGTANTEAFF. The genes are TRBV10-3 and TRBJ1-1; 7 bases agree with TRBD1. CDR1 and CDR2 from the germline V gene are ENHRY and SYGVKD. The CDR3 is 14 amino acids. Germline trimming cut 6 bases from V and 1 base from J; bases unmatched to any gene: 5.

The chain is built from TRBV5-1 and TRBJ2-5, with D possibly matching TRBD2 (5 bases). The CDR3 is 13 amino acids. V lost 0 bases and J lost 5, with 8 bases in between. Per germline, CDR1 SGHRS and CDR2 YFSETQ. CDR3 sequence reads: CASSLGVAETQYF. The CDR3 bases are TGCGCCAGCAGCTTGGGAGTAGCGGAGACCCAGTACTTC.

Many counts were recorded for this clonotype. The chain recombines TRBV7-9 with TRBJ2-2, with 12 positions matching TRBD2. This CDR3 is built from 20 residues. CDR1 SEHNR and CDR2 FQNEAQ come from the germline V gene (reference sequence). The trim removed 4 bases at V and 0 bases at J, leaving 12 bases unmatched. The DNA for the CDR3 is TGTGCCAGCAGCTCCCGCTGGACTAGCGGGACAAACGCGAACACCGGGGAGCTGTTTTTT. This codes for CASSSRWTSGTNANTGELFF.

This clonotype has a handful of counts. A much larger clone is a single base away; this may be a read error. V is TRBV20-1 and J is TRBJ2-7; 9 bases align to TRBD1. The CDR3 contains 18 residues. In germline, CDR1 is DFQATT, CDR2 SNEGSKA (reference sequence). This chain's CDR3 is CSARVPPGQGRQSYVQYF. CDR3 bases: TGCAGTGCTAGAGTTCCCCCGGGACAGGGACGTCAGTCCTACGTGCAGTACTTC.

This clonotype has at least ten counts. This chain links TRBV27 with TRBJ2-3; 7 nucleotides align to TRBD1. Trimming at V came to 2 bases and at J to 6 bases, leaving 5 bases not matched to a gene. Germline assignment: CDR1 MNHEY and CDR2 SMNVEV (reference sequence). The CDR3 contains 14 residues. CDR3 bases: TGTGCCAGCAGTTTAAACAGGGGAAGGGATACGCAGTATTTT. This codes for CASSLNRGRDTQYF.

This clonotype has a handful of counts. In DNA form, the CDR3 reads TGTGCCTGCCTCGACACAGGGATGAACACTGAAGCTTTCTTT. It specifies CACLDTGMNTEAFF. V is TRBV30 and J is TRBJ1-1, with D tentatively TRBD1 (6 bases). Germline CDR1 is GTSNPN and CDR2 is SVGIG (reference sequence). Trimming removed 6 bases from V and 0 bases from J, with 14 bases in between. The CDR3 totals 14 residues.

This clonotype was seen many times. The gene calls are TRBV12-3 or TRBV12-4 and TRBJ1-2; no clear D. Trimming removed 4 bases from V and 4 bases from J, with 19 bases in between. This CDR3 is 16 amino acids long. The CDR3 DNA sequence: TGTGCCAGCAGTTCGTCTGCAGGCGGCTCCTTCTATGGCTACACCTTC. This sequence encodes CASSSSAGGSFYGYTF.

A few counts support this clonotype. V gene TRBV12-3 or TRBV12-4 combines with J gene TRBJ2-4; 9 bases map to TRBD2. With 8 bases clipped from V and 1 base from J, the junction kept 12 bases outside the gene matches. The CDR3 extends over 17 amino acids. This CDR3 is CASRRGVAGEAKNIQYF. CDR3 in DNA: TGTGCCAGCCGCCGGGGGGTAGCGGGAGAGGCCAAAAACATTCAGTACTTC.

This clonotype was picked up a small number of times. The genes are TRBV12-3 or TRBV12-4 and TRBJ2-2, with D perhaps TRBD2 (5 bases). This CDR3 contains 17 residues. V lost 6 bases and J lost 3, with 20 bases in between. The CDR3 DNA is TGTGCCAGCAGGCCGGACTCTCTGGGGTGGGACACCGGGGAGCTGTTTTTT. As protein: CASRPDSLGWDTGELFF.

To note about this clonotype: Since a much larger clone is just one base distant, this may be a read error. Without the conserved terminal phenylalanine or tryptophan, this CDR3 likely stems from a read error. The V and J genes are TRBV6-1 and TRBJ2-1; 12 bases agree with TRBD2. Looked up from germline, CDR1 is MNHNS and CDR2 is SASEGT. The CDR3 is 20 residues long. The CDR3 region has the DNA TGTGCCGGCAGTGCCCTTGGTCTAGCGGGAGGGCCTGGGTCCTACAATGAGCAGTTCCTC. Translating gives CAGSALGLAGGPGSYNEQFL.

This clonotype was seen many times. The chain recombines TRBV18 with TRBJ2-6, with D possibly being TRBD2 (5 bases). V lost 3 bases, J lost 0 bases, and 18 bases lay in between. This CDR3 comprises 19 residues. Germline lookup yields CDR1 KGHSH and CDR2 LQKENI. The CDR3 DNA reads TGTGCCAGCTCACCCCTGGACGGGATTGCGGACTCTGGGGCCAACGTCCTGACTTTC. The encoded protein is CASSPLDGIADSGANVLTF.